The T cell receptor (beta chain) under discussion was sequenced for a study of post-analysis software for immune sequencing data. cDNA libraries of TCR beta carried unique molecular identifiers. Each CDR3 protein is one row after TCRdb ran MiXCR on the PCR reads. Counted here are 750,000 to 950,000 distinct CDR3 sequences, around 50% occurring once; the ten biggest clones make up around 4.5%. Sequenced material: blood. This TCR came from a girl under 18 with multiple sclerosis.

The CDR3 bases are TGTGCCAGCAGTGACCGGACGGCCGGCACAGATACGCAGTATTTT. This translates into CASSDRTAGTDTQYF. The V call is TRBV27, the J call TRBJ2-3, with no clear D. The CDR3 sequence is 15 residues long. Trimming took off 5 bases at V and 1 base at J, with 13 bases between the two ends. Per the germline V gene, CDR1 is MNHEY and CDR2 is SMNVEV (reference sequence).